The 11 T cell receptor beta chains below all came from one sample that was sequenced in a study of T cells in Graves' hyperthyroidism and ophthalmopathy (dated 2019 in TCRdb). Libraries were constructed by multiplex PCR. The listed sequencing device is Illumina HiSeq 2000. The TCR beta CDR3 regions were amplified from the RNA transcripts. The TCR CDR3 was subjected to a first round of RT-PCR using the HTBI primer set and the Qiagen OneStep RT-PCR kit. TCRdb applied fastp at Q25 and MiXCR to the public reads, then kept only in-frame beta chains. Under each unique CDR3 protein, matching rows form one entry showing the most common genes and DNA. The sample profile shows just under 750,000 distinct CDR3 sequences; 35% of them were found once. The ten most abundant clones make up around a third of the sample. Material: blood. Every receptor here comes from a woman aged 40 to 50 with Graves' hyperthyroidism.

This clonotype is termed medium-sized (0.01 to 0.1%). The chain is built from TRBV7-2 and TRBJ2-7; D gene unclear. The CDR3 length is 13 residues. V shed 0 bases and J shed 7 bases, with 10 bases lying between them. The germline V gene encodes CDR1 SGHTA and CDR2 FQGNSA. CDR3 bases: TGTGCCAGCAGCTTAGCGCCCTCCGTAGAGCAGTACTTC. It translates to CASSLAPSVEQYF.

This clonotype was detected ten times or more. In nucleotides, the CDR3 is TGTGCCAGTAGTACGCGGGGCACCGGGGAGCTGTTTTTT. Protein product: CASSTRGTGELFF. J is TRBJ2-2 and V is TRBV19; tentative D call: TRBD2 (6 bases). CDR1 LNHDA and CDR2 SQIVND come from the germline V gene (reference sequence). V was shortened by 4 bases and J by 4 bases, with 7 bases between the two germline ends. The CDR3 sequence is 13 residues long.

In its sample, this clonotype was seen many times. The J gene is TRBJ2-7, the V gene TRBV12-5; the D is unclear. CDR3 size: 11 residues. Germline-derived CDR1 and CDR2 are LGHNT and FRNRAP. Trimming took 5 bases from V and 0 from J, leaving 2 bases between them. The CDR3 protein is CASGISYEQYF. The DNA of the CDR3 is TGTGCTAGTGGTATCTCCTACGAGCAGTACTTC.

This clonotype was detected ten times or more. The V gene is TRBV13, the J gene TRBJ2-7; 7 bases are shared with TRBD2. V dropped 4 bases and J dropped 3; count of bases not matched to a gene: 9. The CDR3 runs 15 residues. CDR1 and CDR2 from the germline V gene are PRHDT and FYEKMQ (reference sequence). The CDR3 DNA is TGTGCCAGCAGCTGGAGGGGAGGGCCCAGCTACGAGCAGTACTTC. This encodes CASSWRGGPSYEQYF.

This clonotype has at least ten counts. The chain links TRBV7-8 to TRBJ2-5, with a tentative D call TRBD2 (5 bases). This CDR3 spans 15 amino acids. The germline V gene encodes CDR1 SGHVS and CDR2 FQNEAQ. Trimming cost V 4 bases and J 8 bases, with 20 bases left between them. The DNA of the CDR3 is TGTGCCAGCAGCTCCAAGCGCGGGCCGCCCGGAACCCAGTACTTC. Protein sequence: CASSSKRGPPGTQYF.

This chain connects TRBV6-4 to TRBJ1-2, with 10 bases matching TRBD1. J was trimmed by 6 bases and V by 5 bases; bases with no gene match: 9. The germline V gene encodes CDR1 MRHNA and CDR2 SNTAGT. This CDR3 contains 15 residues. CDR3 DNA sequence: TGTGCCAGCAGTTACCTCGGGACAGGGGTCCATGGCTACACCTTC. It codes for CASSYLGTGVHGYTF.

A note on this clonotype: Possible read error: a much larger clone is one base away. The rearrangement joins TRBV19 to TRBJ1-3; no reliable D call. Germline V lookup: CDR1 LNHDA, CDR2 SQIVND (reference sequence). CDR3 length: 15 residues. V was cut by 5 bases and J by 0 bases, with 11 bases left in between. Written as DNA, the CDR3 is TGTGCCAGTAGTTTCGACTGGGACTCTGGAAACACCATATATTTT. Encoded protein: CASSFDWDSGNTIYF.

Of note for this clonotype: An end of the junction differs from the germline gene, which may be a read error. This sequence joins TRBV6-5 and TRBJ1-2, with a weak D call TRBD1 (5 bases). Germline V gene sequence: CDR1 MNHEY, CDR2 SVGAGI. This CDR3 is built from 13 residues. The CDR3 DNA follows: TGTGCCTGCAGTAAAACGGGGACCTATGGCTACACCTTC. Protein product: CACSKTGTYGYTF.

This clonotype has a count of ten or more. This sequence joins TRBV29-1 and TRBJ2-7; possibly TRBD2 for D (5 bases). Trimming removed 5 bases at V and 4 bases at J, with 15 bases between. The CDR3 length is 13 residues. Germline lookup yields CDR1 SQVTM and CDR2 ANQGSEA. The CDR3 coding sequence is TGCAGCGTTTCACGAGGGTGGGAGTACGAGCAGTACTTC. Translating gives CSVSRGWEYEQYF.

In regard to this clonotype: The final CDR3 position lacks the conserved phenylalanine or tryptophan, pointing to a likely read error. The CDR3 region has the DNA TGTGCCAGCAGCTTCCGGACAGGGCTACAGGAGAACACTGAAGCTTTCCTT. It is translated as CASSFRTGLQENTEAFL. The chain employs TRBV7-3 and TRBJ1-1; TRBD1 agrees at 8 bases. The CDR3 is 17 residues long. The junction had 10 bases not matched to a gene; V was cut back by 3 bases and J by 1 base. Germline CDR1 reads SGHTA; CDR2 reads FQGTGA.

This clonotype was recorded a few times. At one end, the junction sequence differs from germline, possibly due to a read error. The chain employs TRBV7-7 and TRBJ1-5; D might be TRBD1 (6 bases). Germline-derived CDR1 and CDR2 are SSHAT and FNYEAQ (reference sequence). The CDR3 extends over 21 amino acids. CDR3 DNA: TGTGCTAGCAGCTTAGTGGTCAGGGGACCCCAAGCTAACCATAGCAATCAGCCCCAGCATTTT. It specifies CASSLVVRGPQANHSNQPQHF.